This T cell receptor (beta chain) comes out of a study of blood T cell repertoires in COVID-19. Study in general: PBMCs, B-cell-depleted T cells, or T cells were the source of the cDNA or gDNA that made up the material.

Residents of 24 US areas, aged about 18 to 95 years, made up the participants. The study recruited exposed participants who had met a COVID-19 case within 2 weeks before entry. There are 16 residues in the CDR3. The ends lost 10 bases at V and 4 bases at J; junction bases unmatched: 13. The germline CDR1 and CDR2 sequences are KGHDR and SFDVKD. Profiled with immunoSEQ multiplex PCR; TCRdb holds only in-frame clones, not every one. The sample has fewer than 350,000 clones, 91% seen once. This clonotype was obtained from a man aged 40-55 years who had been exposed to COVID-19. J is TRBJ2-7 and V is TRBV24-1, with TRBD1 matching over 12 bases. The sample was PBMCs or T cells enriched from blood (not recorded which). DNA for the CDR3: TGTGCCACAGTTGGGGCTGGGACAGGGGGCGCATACGAGCAGTACTTC. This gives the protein CATVGAGTGGAYEQYF.